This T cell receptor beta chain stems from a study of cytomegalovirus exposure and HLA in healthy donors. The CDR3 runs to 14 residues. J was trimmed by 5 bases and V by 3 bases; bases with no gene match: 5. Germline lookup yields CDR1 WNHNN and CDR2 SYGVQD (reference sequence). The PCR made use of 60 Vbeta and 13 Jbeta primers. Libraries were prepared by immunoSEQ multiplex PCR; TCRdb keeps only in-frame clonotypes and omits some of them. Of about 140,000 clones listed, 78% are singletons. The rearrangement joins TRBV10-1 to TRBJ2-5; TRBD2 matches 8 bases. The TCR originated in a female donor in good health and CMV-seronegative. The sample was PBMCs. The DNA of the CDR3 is TGCGCCAGCAGTGACCTCGCGGGGGGTGAGACCCAGTACTTC. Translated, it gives CASSDLAGGETQYF.